These 21 T cell receptor beta chains were sequenced from one sample in a study of T cells in Graves' hyperthyroidism and ophthalmopathy. It was RNA transcripts that yielded the amplified TCR beta CDR3 regions. First-round RT-PCR targeting the TCR CDR3 was performed with the HTBI primer set. MiXCR, run by TCRdb on the multiplex PCR reads, gives a single entry per CDR3 protein. This sample has fewer than 750,000 distinct CDR3 sequences, with around 13% found just once. Sequencing input: blood. Receptor source: a woman aged 45 to 65 with Graves' ophthalmopathy.

This clonotype came up many times. This chain links TRBV4-1 with TRBJ1-1; 8 nucleotides match TRBD1. The CDR3 is 14 residues long. CDR1 is MGHRA, CDR2 YSYEKL, per germline. Germline trimming cut 6 bases from V and 1 base from J; bases unmatched to any gene: 4. The CDR3: CASSFGTGNTEAFF. The CDR3 region has the DNA TGCGCCAGCAGTTTCGGGACAGGGAACACTGAAGCTTTCTTT.

This clonotype came up many times. This chain uses TRBV28 with TRBJ2-7; 12 bases are a match to TRBD2. The CDR3 is 16 amino acids. V lost 1 base, J lost 3 bases, and 4 bases stayed unmatched. The V gene's germline CDR1 is MDHEN and CDR2 SYDVKM. CDR3 sequence (DNA): TGTGCCAGCAGTTTATATCGACTAGCGGGAGTCTACGAGCAGTACTTC. Amino acids: CASSLYRLAGVYEQYF.

This clonotype was seen just once. Possible read error: a much larger clone is one base away. The chain combines TRBV7-2 with TRBJ2-1; 16 bases line up with TRBD2. The DNA end is a closer match to TRBJ2-7, so the J assignment may be wrong. The CDR3 is 17 amino acids. CDR1 SGHTA and CDR2 FQGNSA come from the germline V gene. CDR3 sequence reads: CASSPGTSGRAVNEQYF. As DNA, the CDR3 is TGTGCCAGCAGCCCCGGGACTAGCGGGAGGGCCGTCAATGAGCAGTACTTC.

This clonotype was seen repeatedly, ten times or more. This chain links TRBV5-5 with TRBJ1-2; D is perhaps TRBD1 (6 bases). V shed 4 bases and J shed 4 bases, with 20 bases lying between them. Germline V lookup: CDR1 SGHKS, CDR2 YYEKEE (reference sequence). The CDR3 has 16 residues. CDR3 sequence reads: CASSLKTGRFSYGYTF. Written as DNA, the CDR3 is TGTGCCAGCAGCCTAAAAACAGGGCGTTTTAGCTATGGCTACACCTTC.

This chain links TRBV7-2 with TRBJ2-1; D remains unclear. CDR3 length equals 18 residues. Trimming removed 4 bases at V and 1 base at J, with 20 bases between. CDR1 and CDR2 (germline): SGHTA, FQGNSA. The CDR3 sequence: CASSSPVVSIQSYNEQFF. Here the CDR3 DNA reads TGTGCCAGCAGCTCACCGGTTGTCTCTATCCAGTCCTACAATGAGCAGTTCTTC.

This clonotype has at least ten counts. This chain connects TRBV5-1 to TRBJ1-1; TRBD1 might be the D (5 bases). Germline values: CDR1 SGHRS, CDR2 YFSETQ. The length of the CDR3 is 14 residues. V was clipped by 4 bases and J by 4 bases, with 14 bases between them. The CDR3 coding sequence is TGCGCCAGCAGCCAGTTTGAGGGGAGCACTGAAGCTTTCTTT. This sequence encodes CASSQFEGSTEAFF.

This clonotype was detected only a few times. The V gene is TRBV7-3, the J gene TRBJ2-3; D gene unclear. Trimming cost V 2 bases and J 6 bases, with 12 bases left between them. Looked up from germline, CDR1 is SGHTA and CDR2 is FQGTGA. The CDR3 runs 14 residues. CDR3 DNA sequence: TGTGCCAGCAGCTTAGATGGGGTGGAGGATACGCAGTATTTT. This codes for CASSLDGVEDTQYF.

This sequence joins TRBV27 and TRBJ2-3, with 9 bases aligning to TRBD2. V dropped 6 bases and J dropped 4; count of bases not matched to a gene: 8. The CDR3 consists of 15 residues. Germline CDR1 MNHEY, CDR2 SMNVEV (reference sequence). CDR3 bases: TGTGCCAGCAGAGTAGCGGGAGTGGTTGCAGATACGCAGTATTTT. Protein: CASRVAGVVADTQYF.

V and J are TRBV20-1 and TRBJ1-4; 10 bases are a match to TRBD1. With V trimmed by 6 bases and J by 6 bases, 7 bases remained unmatched. Germline V CDR1 and CDR2: DFQATT, SNEGSKA (reference sequence). The CDR3 contains 14 residues. CDR3 DNA: TGCAGTGCGCAAAGACAGGGGGCGGATGAAAAACTGTTTTTT. The encoded protein is CSAQRQGADEKLFF.

This clonotype was picked up many times. The gene calls are TRBV7-2 and TRBJ2-7, with D hard to call. From germline, CDR1 is SGHTA and CDR2 FQGNSA. CDR3 length equals 14 residues. V was pared by 5 bases and J by 3 bases, with 14 bases between. The CDR3 DNA follows: TGTGCCAGCAGCAACAGTAATTCCGGCTACGAGCAGTACTTC. This gives the protein CASSNSNSGYEQYF.

For this clonotype: Possible read error: a much larger clone is one base away. This chain uses TRBV6-2 or TRBV6-3 with TRBJ2-1; 11 bases match TRBD2. This CDR3 is 17 amino acids long. Per the germline V gene, CDR1 is MNHEY and CDR2 is SVGEGT. CDR3 amino acids: CASSLMTSGTRGDEQSF. CDR3 DNA: TGTGCCAGCAGTTTAATGACTAGCGGGACCCGGGGGGATGAGCAGTCCTTC.

CDR3 amino acids: CASSQPWDRRTGGYTF. CDR3 coding DNA: TGTGCCAGCAGCCAACCGTGGGACCGTCGTACGGGGGGCTACACCTTC. The chain employs TRBV5-6 and TRBJ1-2; D possibly corresponds to TRBD1 (5 bases). CDR3 length: 16 residues. The V and J ends lost 4 bases and 8 bases respectively, with 24 bases between them. Germline V lookup: CDR1 SGHDT, CDR2 YYEEEE.

This clonotype has a count of ten or more. J is TRBJ2-3 and V is TRBV4-2; D not resolved. This CDR3 spans 14 amino acids. V was trimmed by 0 bases and J by 6 bases, leaving 10 bases between them. Germline-derived CDR1 and CDR2 are LGHNA and YNFKEQ. The CDR3 loop reads CASSQDWLGDTQYF. CDR3 DNA sequence: TGTGCCAGCAGCCAAGATTGGCTGGGGGATACGCAGTATTTT.

This clonotype was counted ten times or more. J is TRBJ2-3 and V is TRBV3-1, with 7 bases aligning to TRBD1. Losses at the gene ends were 0 bases for V and 4 bases for J; bases not matched to a gene: 7. The CDR3 runs to 16 residues. The germline CDR1 and CDR2 sequences are LGHDT and YNNKEL (reference sequence). The CDR3 region has the DNA TGTGCCAGCAGCCAAGATTTTACAGGGGCAGCAGATACGCAGTATTTT. Protein sequence: CASSQDFTGAADTQYF.

At least ten counts were recorded for this clonotype. Compared with germline, one end of the junction differs, possibly owing to a read error. This sequence joins TRBV7-9 and TRBJ2-1; D is unclear. The CDR3 totals 13 residues. Germline V gene lookup returns CDR1 SEHNR and CDR2 FQNEAQ (reference sequence). CDR3 bases: TGCGCCAGCAGCTTGGGGACCTACAATGAGCAGTTCTTC. Encoded protein: CASSLGTYNEQFF.

The J gene is TRBJ2-3, the V gene TRBV9, with TRBD2 matching over 8 bases. The CDR3 is 15 residues long. V trimming: 1 base; J trimming: 2 bases; junction bases outside the gene matches: 3. CDR1 is SGDLS, CDR2 YYNGEE, per germline. CDR3 in DNA: TGTGCCAGCAGCGTAAGTAGCGGGAACACAGATACGCAGTATTTT. Protein product: CASSVSSGNTDTQYF.

As for this clonotype: The junction differs from germline at one of its ends, possibly a read error. This chain connects TRBV7-7 to TRBJ2-1, with 8 bases fitting TRBD2. CDR1 SSHAT and CDR2 FNYEAQ come from the germline V gene (reference sequence). This CDR3 contains 12 residues. CDR3 coding DNA: TGTGCTAGCAGCTCGGGGGGGGGGGAGCAGTTCTTC. The encoded protein is CASSSGGGEQFF.

This clonotype was detected many times. The chain uses TRBV7-2 and TRBJ2-7, with a weak D call TRBD1 (6 bases). The CDR3 sequence is 15 residues long. V lost 3 bases to trimming and J lost 6 bases, with 18 bases between them. CDR1 and CDR2 (germline): SGHTA, FQGNSA. CDR3 DNA sequence: TGTGCCAGCAGCTTCCAGGTTGGGACATCGGCCGAGCAGTACTTC. It specifies CASSFQVGTSAEQYF.

This clonotype was detected many times. The V gene is TRBV27, the J gene TRBJ1-1; D call uncertain. Per the germline V gene, CDR1 is MNHEY and CDR2 is SMNVEV (reference sequence). This CDR3 comprises 15 residues. Trimming cost V 0 bases and J 1 base, with 9 bases left between them. As DNA, the CDR3 is TGTGCCAGCAGTTTATCCACAGTATCGAACACTGAAGCTTTCTTT. Encoded protein: CASSLSTVSNTEAFF.

This clonotype was found many times. V and J are TRBV2 and TRBJ2-7, with D possibly being TRBD1 (5 bases). CDR1 is SNHLY, CDR2 FYNNEI, per germline. The V and J ends lost 8 bases and 0 bases respectively, with 14 bases between them. The CDR3 covers 14 residues. The CDR3 DNA reads as TGTGCCAGCTATGGGGTGGGGCGCTCCTACGAGCAGTACTTC. Amino acids: CASYGVGRSYEQYF.

This rearrangement joins TRBV24-1 to TRBJ2-2; 7 bases align to TRBD1. Germline values: CDR1 KGHDR, CDR2 SFDVKD. V was pared by 2 bases and J by 2 bases, with 16 bases of the junction left unmatched. The CDR3 runs 20 residues. In nucleotides, the CDR3 is TGTGCCACCAGTGATTGGCTCCGGGACAGCCTCCTCCGCAACACCGGGGAGCTGTTTTTT. This gives the protein CATSDWLRDSLLRNTGELFF.